These 2 T cell receptor beta chains were all obtained from the same sample, sequenced in a study of CXCR3-negative and CXCR3-positive naive CD8 T cells. Overall study findings and caveats: Naive CXCR3-positive cells had TRB CDR3s more hydrophobic than those of CXCR3-negative naive cells.

Which antigens these TCRs recognize remains unknown. UMI-tagged TRB cDNA libraries were built via 5' RACE. TCRdb re-called the 5' RACE reads; one entry per CDR3 protein, DNA not given. The table lists approximately 100,000 distinct CDR3 sequences. Sequenced: naive CXCR3+ CD8+ T cells from blood. Subset defined: CD45RO-CCR7+CD27+CD95- naive CD8+ T cells expressing CXCR3 (TNR3+). The source is a human donor in good health. Some clones in this sample may be carry-over from other donors' samples.

The chain uses TRBV5-1 and TRBJ1-2. Germline V lookup: CDR1 SGHRS, CDR2 YFSETQ. The CDR3 is 13 amino acids. The CDR3 protein is CASSLDLVYGYTF.

J is TRBJ1-5 and V is TRBV7-9; TCRdb gives TRBD1 as the D gene, but with no DNA this cannot be confirmed. Per the germline V gene, CDR1 is SEHNR and CDR2 is FQNEAQ (reference sequence). The CDR3 extends over 17 amino acids. CDR3 region: CASSPPGSTGGIQPQHF. Drawing the rest from reference TRBV7-9 and TRBJ1-5, the complete variable domain is DTGVSQNPRHKITKRGQNVTFRCDPISEHNRLYWYRQTLGQGPEFLTYFQNEAQLEKSRLLSDRFSAERPKGSFSTLEIQRTEQGDSAMYLCASSPPGSTGGIQPQHFGDGTRLSIL.